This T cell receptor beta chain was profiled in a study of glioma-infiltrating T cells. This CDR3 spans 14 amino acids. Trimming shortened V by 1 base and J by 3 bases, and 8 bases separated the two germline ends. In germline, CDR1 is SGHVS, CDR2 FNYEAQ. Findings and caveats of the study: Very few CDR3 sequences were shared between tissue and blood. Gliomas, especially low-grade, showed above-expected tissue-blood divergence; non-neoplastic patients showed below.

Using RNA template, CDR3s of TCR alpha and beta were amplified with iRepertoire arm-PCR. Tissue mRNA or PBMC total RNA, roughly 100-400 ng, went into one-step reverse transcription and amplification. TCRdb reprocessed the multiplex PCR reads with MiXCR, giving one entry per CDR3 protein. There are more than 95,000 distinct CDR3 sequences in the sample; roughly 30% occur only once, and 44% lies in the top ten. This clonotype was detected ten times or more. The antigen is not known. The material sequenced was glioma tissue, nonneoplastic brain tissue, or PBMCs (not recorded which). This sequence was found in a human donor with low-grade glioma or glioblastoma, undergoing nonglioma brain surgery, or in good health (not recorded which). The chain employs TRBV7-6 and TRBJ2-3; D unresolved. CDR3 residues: CASSLERETDTQYF. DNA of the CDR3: TGTGCCAGCAGCTTAGAACGTGAAACAGATACGCAGTATTTT. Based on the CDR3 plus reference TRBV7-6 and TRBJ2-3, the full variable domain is GAGVSQSPRYKVTKRGQDVALRCDPISGHVSLYWYRQALGQGPEFLTYFNYEAQQDKSGLPNDRFSAERPEGSISTLTIQRTEQRDSAMYRCASSLERETDTQYFGPGTRLTVL.